The next 28 T cell receptor beta chains were all read from a single sample in a study of T cell changes during pregnancy in multiple sclerosis. Generated by immunoSEQ multiplex PCR, the TCRdb table keeps only in-frame clones and is missing some. The data hold 40,000 or so clones, with roughly 91% observed a single time. The sample here was CD8+ T cells from peripheral blood mononuclear cells, taken in the first trimester of pregnancy. The source is a female donor with multiple sclerosis, enrolled in a pregnancy study.

The chain carries TRBV30 and TRBJ1-5; a possible D gene is TRBD1 (6 bases). Deletions cut 0 bases from V and 7 bases from J, with 10 bases between. Germline-derived CDR1 and CDR2 are GTSNPN and SVGIG (reference sequence). The CDR3 loop spans 13 amino acids. This CDR3 reads CAWSVQGGQPQHF. The CDR3 DNA is TGTGCCTGGAGTGTACAGGGAGGGCAGCCCCAGCATTTT.

The rearrangement uses TRBV13 and TRBJ2-7; D may be TRBD2 (6 bases). The CDR3 runs to 13 residues. CDR1 and CDR2 (germline): PRHDT, FYEKMQ (reference sequence). V was trimmed by 5 bases and J by 5 bases, leaving 13 bases between them. The CDR3 protein is CASSLRGGHEQYF. Written as DNA, the CDR3 is TGTGCCAGCAGCCTCCGGGGAGGCCACGAGCAGTACTTC.

This chain links TRBV9 with TRBJ2-2; possibly TRBD2 for D (7 bases). Trimming took 5 bases from V and 12 from J, leaving 14 bases between them. Germline loops: CDR1 SGDLS, CDR2 YYNGEE. The CDR3 spans 12 residues. CDR3 DNA sequence: TGTGCCAGCAGGGGAGGGGGGACACAGCTGTTTTTT. It encodes CASRGGGTQLFF.

The chain has TRBV7-9 and TRBJ1-5; 10 bases line up with TRBD1. This CDR3 has 16 amino acids. CDR1 is SEHNR and CDR2 is FQNEAQ in the germline V gene (reference sequence). With V trimmed by 5 bases and J by 2 bases, 6 bases remained unmatched. The CDR3 is CASSHSGTGGNQPQHF. The CDR3 nucleotides read TGTGCCAGCAGCCACTCCGGGACAGGGGGCAATCAGCCCCAGCATTTT.

The chain joins TRBV7-4 to TRBJ2-1, with 10 bases that match TRBD2. Germline assignment: CDR1 SGHVT and CDR2 SQSDAQ. The J segment lost 13 bases and the V segment lost 4 bases, leaving 16 bases of the junction unmatched. The CDR3 loop spans 16 amino acids. CDR3: CASSSPPLAGGSLQFF. In DNA, the CDR3 is TGTGCCAGCAGCTCCCCACCCTTAGCGGGGGGCTCCCTTCAGTTCTTC.

This rearrangement joins TRBV2 to TRBJ2-1; 8 nucleotides agree with TRBD1. Germline-derived CDR1 and CDR2 are SNHLY and FYNNEI. The CDR3 length is 13 residues. V lost 3 bases, J lost 12 bases, and 7 bases stayed unmatched. CDR3 sequence: CASSDFTGTGQFF. The CDR3 DNA sequence: TGTGCCAGCAGTGATTTTACGGGGACAGGGCAGTTCTTC. Full variable domain (remainder filled in from reference TRBV2 and TRBJ2-1): EPEVTQTPSHQVTQMGQEVILRCVPISNHLYFYWYRQILGQKVEFLVSFYNNEISEKSEIFDDQFSVERPDGSNFTLKIRSTKLEDSAMYFCASSDFTGTGQFFGPGTRLTVL.

The rearrangement joins TRBV27 to TRBJ1-2, with a tentative D call TRBD1 (5 bases). The CDR3 spans 13 residues. The V gene's germline CDR1 is MNHEY and CDR2 SMNVEV (reference sequence). Between the trimmed V and J ends, which lost 7 bases and 4 bases, there was a span of 13 bases. CDR3 bases: TGTGCCAGCACCCAGGGACTGTTCTATGGCTACACCTTC. This codes for CASTQGLFYGYTF.

V is TRBV27 and J is TRBJ2-5; 8 bases map to TRBD1. This CDR3 has 15 residues. CDR1 is MNHEY and CDR2 is SMNVEV in the germline V gene (reference sequence). The J segment lost 5 bases and the V segment lost 6 bases, leaving 11 bases of the junction unmatched. In nucleotides, the CDR3 is TGTGCCAGCAGCCGCGACAGGGGAATAATGGAGACCCAGTACTTC. It encodes CASSRDRGIMETQYF.

The V gene is TRBV7-9, the J gene TRBJ1-1, with TRBD1 as a possible D gene (5 bases). V was pared by 5 bases and J by 4 bases, with 14 bases between. Germline V gives CDR1 SEHNR, CDR2 FQNEAQ (reference sequence). This CDR3 region has 14 residues. The CDR3 here is CASSPGMGGTEAFF. As DNA, the CDR3 is TGTGCCAGCAGCCCAGGGATGGGAGGCACTGAAGCTTTCTTT.

The table lists this clone with a few counts. J is TRBJ2-1 and V is TRBV5-1, with D perhaps TRBD2 (7 bases). The CDR3 has 15 amino acids. Germline CDR1 and CDR2: SGHRS and YFSETQ. Trimming took off 4 bases at V and 7 bases at J, with 18 bases between the two ends. The CDR3: CASSLVGGPTNEQFF. As DNA, the CDR3 is TGCGCCAGCAGCCTGGTGGGGGGGCCTACAAATGAGCAGTTCTTC.

The CDR3 region has the DNA TGTGCCAGCAGCCAGGGGGCCTACTCTGGAAACACCATATATTTT. Residues: CASSQGAYSGNTIYF. This rearrangement joins TRBV14 to TRBJ1-3; TRBD1 might be the D (6 bases). The V end was cut by 3 bases, the J end by 0 bases, with 9 bases between. Looked up from germline, CDR1 is SGHDN and CDR2 is FVKESK. The CDR3 contains 15 residues.

This clone qualifies as medium-sized (0.01 to 0.1%). The CDR3 is CASSDPWATEAFF. The CDR3 nucleotides are TGTGCCAGCAGTGACCCTTGGGCCACTGAAGCTTTCTTT. The chain is built from TRBV7-9 and TRBJ1-1; D not certain. Deletions cut 6 bases from V and 4 bases from J, with 12 bases between. The germline V gene has CDR1 SEHNR and CDR2 FQNEAQ (reference sequence). The CDR3 totals 13 residues.

This rearrangement joins TRBV9 to TRBJ1-4, with D uncertain. V shed 0 bases and J shed 1 base, with 7 bases lying between them. Germline V CDR1 and CDR2: SGDLS, YYNGEE. CDR3 length: 15 amino acids. The DNA for the CDR3 is TGTGCCAGCAGCGTAGATCCGGGAACTAATGAAAAACTGTTTTTT. This sequence encodes CASSVDPGTNEKLFF.

The gene calls are TRBV12-2 and TRBJ2-3; the table gives TRBD2 as D, unverified against the DNA. TRBV12-2 is an annotated pseudogene. The CDR3 is 18 residues long. CDR3 region: CASRLVPRWEGTTDTQYF. CDR3 bases: TGTGCAAGTCGCTTAGTGCCGCGGTGGGAGGGCACCACAGATACGCAGTATTTT.

V gene TRBV5-1 combines with J gene TRBJ2-1; no reliable D call. This CDR3 region has 14 residues. Trimming stripped 0 bases from V and 8 bases from J, with 12 bases between. The germline gives CDR1 SGHRS, CDR2 YFSETQ. CDR3 sequence reads: CASSLADSPHEQFF. The DNA for the CDR3 is TGCGCCAGCAGCTTGGCAGATAGCCCCCATGAGCAGTTCTTC.

The chain uses TRBV10-3 and TRBJ2-3, with TRBD1 matching over 12 bases. The V gene end was trimmed by 6 bases and the J gene end by 4 bases; junction bases not matched to a gene: 11. Germline CDR1 ENHRY, CDR2 SYGVKD. The CDR3 has 17 residues. Here the CDR3 reads CAISTGTGQGASDTQYF. The CDR3 DNA sequence: TGTGCCATCAGCACAGGGACGGGACAGGGGGCTTCAGATACGCAGTATTTT.

The chain links TRBV9 to TRBJ1-1; a weak D match, TRBD1 (5 bases). Germline assignment: CDR1 SGDLS and CDR2 YYNGEE. CDR3 length: 14 amino acids. V was cut by 2 bases and J by 0 bases, with 8 bases left in between. The CDR3 here is CASSVGGVNTEAFF. CDR3 DNA: TGTGCCAGCAGCGTGGGGGGAGTGAACACTGAAGCTTTCTTT.

The V and J genes are TRBV7-8 and TRBJ2-1; D is unclear. The CDR3 covers 12 residues. The V gene's germline CDR1 is SGHVS and CDR2 FQNEAQ. Trimming took off 2 bases at V and 7 bases at J, with 6 bases between the two ends. The CDR3 here is CASSLNRNEQFF. The CDR3, as DNA: TGTGCCAGCAGCTTAAATAGAAATGAGCAGTTCTTC.

This chain joins TRBV2 and TRBJ1-6; TRBD1 might be the D (5 bases). The CDR3 sequence is 14 residues long. Trimming shortened V by 4 bases and J by 9 bases, and 13 bases separated the two germline ends. Germline values: CDR1 SNHLY, CDR2 FYNNEI. The CDR3 sequence is CASSGTSQGSPLHF. The CDR3 DNA reads TGTGCCAGCAGTGGGACCTCCCAGGGTTCACCCCTCCACTTT.

This chain joins TRBV28 and TRBJ2-7; 9 nucleotides line up with TRBD2. The length of the CDR3 is 15 residues. Germline trimming cut 2 bases from V and 2 bases from J; bases unmatched to any gene: 4. Per germline, CDR1 MDHEN and CDR2 SYDVKM. The CDR3 DNA is TGTGCCAGCAGTTTAACTCGGACTAGCGCCTACGAGCAGTACTTC. Its translation: CASSLTRTSAYEQYF.

The gene calls are TRBV2 and TRBJ2-3; 11 bases fit TRBD2. With 8 bases clipped from V and 0 bases from J, the junction kept 4 bases outside the gene matches. The CDR3 has 15 residues. The germline CDR1 and CDR2 sequences are SNHLY and FYNNEI. Here the CDR3 reads CASRTSGLSTDTQYF. The CDR3 coding sequence is TGTGCCAGCCGGACTAGCGGGCTGAGCACAGATACGCAGTATTTT. Full variable domain (remainder filled in from reference TRBV2 and TRBJ2-3): EPEVTQTPSHQVTQMGQEVILRCVPISNHLYFYWYRQILGQKVEFLVSFYNNEISEKSEIFDDQFSVERPDGSNFTLKIRSTKLEDSAMYFCASRTSGLSTDTQYFGPGTRLTVL.

The chain joins TRBV7-9 to TRBJ2-5; D possibly corresponds to TRBD2 (5 bases). The CDR3 extends over 15 amino acids. Germline loops: CDR1 SEHNR, CDR2 FQNEAQ (reference sequence). V was pared by 1 base and J by 3 bases, with 12 bases between. This CDR3 reads CASSLVASREETQYF. The CDR3 DNA sequence: TGTGCCAGCAGCTTAGTAGCTAGCCGAGAAGAGACCCAGTACTTC. Using reference TRBV7-9 and TRBJ2-5 for the parts outside the CDR3, the full variable domain is DTGVSQNPRHKITKRGQNVTFRCDPISEHNRLYWYRQTLGQGPEFLTYFQNEAQLEKSRLLSDRFSAERPKGSFSTLEIQRTEQGDSAMYLCASSLVASREETQYFGPGTRLLVL.

This rearrangement joins TRBV7-9 to TRBJ2-7; possible D gene TRBD1, 5 bases. This CDR3 has 15 amino acids. CDR1 is SEHNR and CDR2 is FQNEAQ in the germline V gene (reference sequence). The V end lost 4 bases, the J end lost 4 bases, and 17 bases lay between the germline ends. This chain's CDR3 is CASSSTDKVVYEQYF. The CDR3 DNA reads TGTGCCAGCAGCTCAACGGACAAGGTCGTTTACGAGCAGTACTTC.

J is TRBJ2-7 and V is TRBV5-1; TRBD2 matches 7 bases. Germline lookup yields CDR1 SGHRS and CDR2 YFSETQ. J gave up 6 bases and V 0 bases, and 9 bases lay outside the gene matches. This CDR3 has 15 residues. CDR3 coding DNA: TGCGCCAGCAGCTTGGCAATAAGCGGGATGGGCGAGCAGTACTTC. Protein sequence: CASSLAISGMGEQYF.

The chain carries TRBV14 and TRBJ1-1, with TRBD1 identical over 8 bases. J was trimmed by 4 bases and V by 5 bases; bases with no gene match: 9. The CDR3 has 15 residues. From germline, CDR1 is SGHDN and CDR2 FVKESK. The CDR3 region is CASSSQGALGTEAFF. CDR3 coding DNA: TGTGCCAGCAGCTCGCAGGGGGCACTTGGCACTGAAGCTTTCTTT.

The chain joins TRBV18 to TRBJ1-2; TRBD1 is a possible D gene (6 bases). The ends were cut back, 6 bases at V and 7 bases at J, with 33 bases in the middle. Germline lookup yields CDR1 KGHSH and CDR2 LQKENI. CDR3 size: 19 residues. CDR3 sequence reads: CASSSLILRTDSPRGGYTF. DNA of the CDR3: TGTGCCAGCTCCTCACTCATCTTGAGGACAGATTCCCCCCGCGGTGGCTACACCTTC. The variable domain in full, with the rest retrieved from reference TRBV18 and TRBJ1-2, is NAGVMQNPRHLVRRRGQEARLRCSPMKGHSHVYWYRQLPEEGLKFMVYLQKENIIDESGMPKERFSAEFPKEGPSILRIQQVVRGDSAAYFCASSSLILRTDSPRGGYTFGSGTRLTVV.

The chain carries TRBV25-1 and TRBJ2-5; 7 bases align to TRBD2. Germline trimming cut 5 bases from V and 5 bases from J; bases unmatched to any gene: 5. Germline lookup yields CDR1 MGHDK and CDR2 SYGVNS. The CDR3 covers 13 residues. CDR3 nucleotide sequence: TGTGCCAGCAGTCCCCCGGGAGGTGAGACCCAGTACTTC. Protein: CASSPPGGETQYF.

This sequence joins TRBV19 and TRBJ1-1, with D possibly being TRBD1 (6 bases). The V end lost 5 bases, the J end lost 2 bases, and 15 bases lay between the germline ends. Germline assignment: CDR1 LNHDA and CDR2 SQIVND (reference sequence). The length of the CDR3 is 15 residues. In nucleotides, the CDR3 is TGTGCCAGTAGTCTGGGAGGGGGTGGAAACACTGAAGCTTTCTTT. Residues: CASSLGGGGNTEAFF.